A single sample gave rise to the 32 T cell receptor beta chains below, sequenced in a study of blood T cell repertoires in COVID-19. Clones were sequenced by immunoSEQ multiplex PCR, and TCRdb holds only the in-frame ones, with some missing. The table has 130,000 to 150,000 clones, approximately 86% seen once. Sequenced sample: peripheral blood. Every receptor here comes from a man between 65 and 79 years old with acute or convalescent COVID-19.

The chain employs TRBV5-1 and TRBJ1-3, with D hard to call. The ends were cut back, 1 base at V and 3 bases at J, with 8 bases in the middle. The length of the CDR3 is 14 residues. Germline V lookup: CDR1 SGHRS, CDR2 YFSETQ. CDR3 protein: CASSLHGGGNTIYF. The CDR3 coding sequence is TGCGCCAGCAGCTTGCACGGAGGTGGAAACACCATATATTTT.

The J gene is TRBJ1-3, the V gene TRBV30; D remains unclear. Germline V CDR1 and CDR2: GTSNPN, SVGIG (reference sequence). CDR3 size: 15 residues. Trimming cost V 2 bases and J 4 bases, with 15 bases left between them. The CDR3 nucleotides are TGTGCCTGGAGTCCCGGAGACCTTTGGGGAAACACCATATATTTT. Amino acid sequence: CAWSPGDLWGNTIYF. Complete variable domain (other parts from reference TRBV30 and TRBJ1-3): SQTIHQWPATLVQPVGSPLSLECTVEGTSNPNLYWYRQAAGRGLQLLFYSVGIGQISSEVPQNLSASRPQDRQFILSSKKLLLSDSGFYLCAWSPGDLWGNTIYFGEGSWLTVV.

The chain employs TRBV29-1 and TRBJ1-1; D ambiguous. The CDR3 covers 13 residues. Germline CDR1 reads SQVTM; CDR2 reads ANQGSEA. V gave up 2 bases and J gave up 1 base, with 8 bases separating them. CDR3 sequence (DNA): TGCAGCGTTGAAAGAGAAACGAACACTGAAGCTTTCTTT. Translated, it gives CSVERETNTEAFF.

The rearrangement joins TRBV24-1 to TRBJ2-5; 7 bases agree with TRBD1. Trimming at V came to 5 bases and at J to 2 bases, leaving 4 bases not matched to a gene. The length of the CDR3 is 14 residues. In germline, CDR1 is KGHDR, CDR2 SFDVKD. The CDR3 is CATSGTTGQETQYF. CDR3 sequence (DNA): TGTGCCACCAGTGGAACGACAGGGCAAGAGACCCAGTACTTC.

This clone was recorded a few times. This sequence joins TRBV5-8 and TRBJ2-2, with D possibly being TRBD1 (6 bases). Germline loops: CDR1 SGHTS, CDR2 YDEGEE. The V and J ends lost 3 bases and 7 bases respectively, with 10 bases between them. The CDR3 runs 13 residues. CDR3 region: CASSYRVSGELFF. The CDR3 DNA is TGTGCCAGCAGCTACAGGGTCAGCGGGGAGCTGTTTTTT.

V and J are TRBV28 and TRBJ1-2, with TRBD1 matching 8 bases. The CDR3 contains 12 residues. Germline CDR1 and CDR2: MDHEN and SYDVKM. Trimming removed 6 bases from V and 11 bases from J; junction bases left unmatched: 8. This CDR3 is CASRSSDRAYTF. CDR3 bases: TGTGCCAGCAGGTCCTCGGACAGGGCATACACCTTC.

This sequence joins TRBV7-9 and TRBJ2-1; the match to TRBD1 covers 11 bases. There are 15 residues in the CDR3. The ends lost 5 bases at V and 7 bases at J; junction bases unmatched: 7. Germline-derived CDR1 and CDR2 are SEHNR and FQNEAQ (reference sequence). The CDR3 region has the DNA TGTGCCAGCAGCAGAACGGGACAGGGGGAGAATGAGCAGTTCTTC. As protein: CASSRTGQGENEQFF.

The V and J genes are TRBV4-1 and TRBJ1-2; a possible D gene is TRBD1 (6 bases). CDR3 size: 15 residues. CDR1 and CDR2 (germline): MGHRA, YSYEKL. V was cut by 0 bases and J by 7 bases, with 15 bases left in between. In DNA form, the CDR3 reads TGCGCCAGCAGCCAAGATACGGGGGGCTTAAGTGGCTACACCTTC. Its translation is CASSQDTGGLSGYTF.

This clone occurred once. The chain combines TRBV5-1 with TRBJ2-7, with D uncertain. The germline V gene encodes CDR1 SGHRS and CDR2 YFSETQ. V dropped 4 bases and J dropped 6 bases, with 23 bases sitting between them. The CDR3 is made up of 16 amino acids. CDR3 nucleotide sequence: TGCGCCAGCAGCAGCCGGCCCCCAGAGGCCTCGGGCGAGCAGTACTTC. It yields the protein CASSSRPPEASGEQYF.

Turning to this clone: An end of the junction does not agree with germline; a read error may underlie this. This rearrangement joins TRBV6-6 to TRBJ1-1; TRBD1 matches 8 bases. The V gene's germline CDR1 is MNHNY and CDR2 SVGAGI (reference sequence). This CDR3 is built from 12 residues. CDR3 nucleotides: TGTGCCAGCAGCCCCCCCCAGGGGGCGCCTGAATTT. Translated: CASSPPQGAPEF.

This chain connects TRBV7-9 to TRBJ1-5, with D unclear. The CDR3 sequence is 19 residues long. Per the germline V gene, CDR1 is SEHNR and CDR2 is FQNEAQ (reference sequence). Trimming took off 1 base at V and 1 base at J, with 20 bases between the two ends. The DNA of the CDR3 is TGTGCCAGCAGCTTAGATTTATCTTGGTCCACAGAGAGCAATCAGCCCCAGCATTTT. It codes for CASSLDLSWSTESNQPQHF.

The rearrangement uses TRBV5-1 and TRBJ2-1; D is possibly TRBD2 (6 bases). There are 16 residues in the CDR3. Germline V CDR1 and CDR2: SGHRS, YFSETQ. Trimming cost V 3 bases and J 3 bases, with 16 bases left between them. The CDR3 here is CASSSGAGGNYNEQFF. CDR3 sequence (DNA): TGCGCCAGCAGCTCCGGGGCGGGCGGGAACTACAATGAGCAGTTCTTC.

This chain links TRBV7-3 with TRBJ2-7, with D tentatively TRBD1 (5 bases). Germline-derived CDR1 and CDR2 are SGHTA and FQGTGA. The CDR3 totals 15 residues. V was cut by 2 bases and J by 3 bases, with 14 bases left in between. The CDR3 DNA reads TGTGCCAGCAGCTTAGGAGCCCAGGGAATCTACGAGCAGTACTTC. Encoded protein: CASSLGAQGIYEQYF.

This chain joins TRBV4-1 and TRBJ2-3; 8 positions match TRBD2. Germline V CDR1 and CDR2: MGHRA, YSYEKL. The CDR3 covers 19 residues. J gave up 3 bases and V 1 base, and 15 bases lay outside the gene matches. In DNA, the CDR3 is TGCGCCAGCAGCCAAGGGCCCTCAAGGGGAGCGGGGGTAACAGATACGCAGTATTTT. Translated, it gives CASSQGPSRGAGVTDTQYF.

The chain recombines TRBV24-1 with TRBJ2-2, with a weak D call TRBD2 (5 bases). The CDR3 contains 12 residues. Germline CDR1 reads KGHDR; CDR2 reads SFDVKD. The V end lost 7 bases, the J end lost 5 bases, and 7 bases lay between the germline ends. The CDR3 nucleotides are TGTGCCACCAGCCGCGGGACCGGGGAGCTGTTTTTT. Residues: CATSRGTGELFF.

The genes are TRBV7-9 and TRBJ2-7, with 7 bases lining up with TRBD1. Trimming removed 5 bases from V and 7 bases from J; junction bases left unmatched: 11. The CDR3 spans 14 residues. Germline-derived CDR1 and CDR2 are SEHNR and FQNEAQ (reference sequence). The CDR3 reads CASSLRQGWDEQYF. In DNA, the CDR3 is TGTGCCAGCAGCCTAAGACAGGGATGGGATGAGCAGTACTTC.

The chain is built from TRBV19 and TRBJ2-7; TRBD2 aligns across 7 bases. The CDR3 spans 14 residues. In germline, CDR1 is LNHDA, CDR2 SQIVND (reference sequence). V was pared by 5 bases and J by 6 bases, with 10 bases of the junction left unmatched. The DNA for the CDR3 is TGTGCCAGTAGTCCCCGGGGAGGGGTGAGCGAGCAGTACTTC. It yields the protein CASSPRGGVSEQYF. Together with reference TRBV19 and TRBJ2-7, the CDR3 gives the full variable domain: DGGITQSPKYLFRKEGQNVTLSCEQNLNHDAMYWYRQDPGQGLRLIYYSQIVNDFQKGDIAEGYSVSREKKESFPLTVTSAQKNPTAFYLCASSPRGGVSEQYFGPGTRLTVT.

This chain connects TRBV12-3 or TRBV12-4 to TRBJ1-5; TRBD1 aligns across 7 bases. J lost 7 bases, V lost 5 bases, and 5 bases had no gene match. This CDR3 region has 13 residues. For the CDR3, the DNA is TGTGCCAGCAGTACAGGGGCGGGGCAGCCCCAGCATTTT. Encoded protein: CASSTGAGQPQHF.

As for this clone: Within the sample, other DNA sequences also encode this same CDR3. The CDR3 DNA is TGTGCCAGCAGACGACAGGGGGGTGAAAAACTGTTTTTT. Residues: CASRRQGGEKLFF. V and J are TRBV12-3 or TRBV12-4 and TRBJ1-4, with TRBD1 matching 9 bases. V lost 6 bases to trimming and J lost 7 bases; unmatched junction nucleotides: 3. This CDR3 comprises 13 residues.

This chain links TRBV10-1 with TRBJ2-1; 8 nucleotides line up with TRBD1. The CDR3 loop spans 13 amino acids. Germline CDR1 WNHNN, CDR2 SYGVQD (reference sequence). V trimming: 7 bases; J trimming: 4 bases; junction bases outside the gene matches: 3. In DNA form, the CDR3 reads TGCGCCAGCACCGGACAGGGTTACAATGAGCAGTTCTTC. Its translation: CASTGQGYNEQFF.

The gene calls are TRBV3-1 (or the pseudogene TRBV3-2) and TRBJ1-1; 10 nucleotides align to TRBD1. Germline V lookup: CDR1 LGHDT, CDR2 YNNKEL (reference sequence). V lost 4 bases to trimming and J lost 5 bases; unmatched junction nucleotides: 4. The CDR3 spans 14 residues. CDR3 nucleotide sequence: TGTGCCAGCAGCCGACAGGGGGCAGTGACTGAAGCTTTCTTT. This sequence encodes CASSRQGAVTEAFF.

This chain uses TRBV3-1 (or the pseudogene TRBV3-2) with TRBJ2-3; possibly TRBD1 for D (7 bases). V lost 5 bases, J lost 3 bases, and 24 bases lay in between. Germline V gives CDR1 LGHDT, CDR2 YNNKEL (reference sequence). This CDR3 spans 18 amino acids. CDR3 sequence (DNA): TGTGCCAGCAGCGAAAAGTATCCCAGGGGGAGGTGGACAGATACGCAGTATTTT. Its protein is CASSEKYPRGRWTDTQYF.

This chain uses TRBV30 with TRBJ1-5; 7 positions agree with TRBD1. The germline gives CDR1 GTSNPN, CDR2 SVGIG (reference sequence). V was pared by 2 bases and J by 2 bases, with 3 bases of the junction left unmatched. The CDR3 has 14 amino acids. The CDR3 DNA is TGTGCCTGGAGTCTCCAGGGGGGCAATCAGCCCCAGCATTTT. This gives the protein CAWSLQGGNQPQHF.

The gene calls are TRBV3-1 (or the pseudogene TRBV3-2) and TRBJ2-3; possibly TRBD2 for D (7 bases). V was pared by 4 bases and J by 4 bases, with 9 bases between. CDR3 size: 13 residues. In germline, CDR1 is LGHDT, CDR2 YNNKEL (reference sequence). The CDR3 reads CASSRGGADTQYF. CDR3 sequence (DNA): TGTGCCAGCAGCCGGGGGGGCGCAGATACGCAGTATTTT.

CDR3 residues: CASSEYGLGVEAFF. CDR3 bases: TGTGCCAGCAGTGAATATGGGCTGGGCGTTGAAGCTTTCTTT. V and J are TRBV25-1 and TRBJ1-1, with D unclear. Deletions cut 0 bases from V and 7 bases from J, with 12 bases between. CDR1 is MGHDK and CDR2 is SYGVNS in the germline V gene. The CDR3 extends over 14 amino acids.

The chain joins TRBV28 to TRBJ1-2, with 8 bases lining up with TRBD1. Germline values: CDR1 MDHEN, CDR2 SYDVKM. V was pared by 4 bases and J by 7 bases, with 8 bases of the junction left unmatched. The CDR3 contains 14 residues. The CDR3 loop reads CASSSGQEAFGYTF. CDR3 nucleotide sequence: TGTGCCAGCAGTTCGGGACAGGAAGCATTTGGCTACACCTTC.

The rearrangement joins TRBV5-5 to TRBJ1-2, with TRBD1 identical over 7 bases. CDR1 is SGHKS and CDR2 is YYEKEE in the germline V gene (reference sequence). The CDR3 sequence is 15 residues long. The V and J ends lost 5 bases and 0 bases, in that order; junction bases with no gene match: 7. CDR3 nucleotide sequence: TGTGCCAGCAGAATCGGACAGGCTGCTAACTATGGCTACACCTTC. Translating gives CASRIGQAANYGYTF.

V is TRBV5-1 and J is TRBJ2-5; TRBD1 agrees at 9 bases. The CDR3 extends over 15 amino acids. V was clipped by 2 bases and J by 5 bases; unmatched bases: 7. Germline CDR1 reads SGHRS; CDR2 reads YFSETQ. In nucleotides, the CDR3 is TGCGCCAGCAGCTTCGGGACAGGGATGCAGGAGACCCAGTACTTC. Translating it yields CASSFGTGMQETQYF. The variable domain in full, with the rest retrieved from reference TRBV5-1 and TRBJ2-5, is KAGVTQTPRYLIKTRGQQVTLSCSPISGHRSVSWYQQTPGQGLQFLFEYFSETQRNKGNFPGRFSGRQFSNSRSEMNVSTLELGDSALYLCASSFGTGMQETQYFGPGTRLLVL.

The chain uses TRBV5-1 and TRBJ1-1; D not resolved. The CDR3 is 14 amino acids. CDR1 is SGHRS, CDR2 YFSETQ, per germline. Trimming left V 2 bases short and J 1 base short, with 9 bases between. DNA for the CDR3: TGCGCCAGCAGCTTCGGCGGGCAGAACACTGAAGCTTTCTTT. Translation gives CASSFGGQNTEAFF.

This chain uses TRBV6-6 with TRBJ1-2; D remains ambiguous. Germline loops: CDR1 MNHNY, CDR2 SVGAGI (reference sequence). Trimming removed 6 bases from V and 5 bases from J, with 16 bases in between. The CDR3 runs to 14 residues. Here the CDR3 DNA reads TGTGCCAGCAGGCCAAAGGAGGATTCGTATGGCTACACCTTC. Residues: CASRPKEDSYGYTF.

The rearrangement uses TRBV19 and TRBJ1-2, with D possibly matching TRBD1 (6 bases). The V and J ends lost 10 bases and 8 bases respectively, with 17 bases between them. The CDR3 length is 12 residues. Per the germline V gene, CDR1 is LNHDA and CDR2 is SQIVND (reference sequence). This chain's CDR3 is CATADRSVGYTF. In DNA form, the CDR3 reads TGTGCCACCGCCGACAGGTCTGTAGGCTACACCTTC.

The gene calls are TRBV29-1 and TRBJ1-1; 7 nucleotides align to TRBD1. Germline lookup yields CDR1 SQVTM and CDR2 ANQGSEA. The V gene end was trimmed by 6 bases and the J gene end by 3 bases; junction bases not matched to a gene: 7. The CDR3 is 13 residues long. CDR3 DNA sequence: TGCAGCGTCTCACAGGGGTTACACACTGAAGCTTTCTTT. Its translation is CSVSQGLHTEAFF.